This T cell receptor (beta chain) was sequenced for a study of cytomegalovirus exposure and HLA in healthy donors. The PCR ran on 60 Vbeta and 13 Jbeta primers. Sequenced by immunoSEQ multiplex PCR; TCRdb stores in-frame clones only, minus some. The data show about 130,000 clones, 60% to 80% seen once. Study findings and constraints: Researchers reported from a later analysis that most CMV-associated TCR beta chains appeared HLA-restricted. In a later analysis, TCR beta V- and J-gene trimming showed a link to a missense DCLRE1C variant.

Note on this clone: Its antigen is as yet unknown.

This sequence originates from a man aged 25-40 years in good health and CMV-seronegative. Sequenced: PBMCs.

CDR3 DNA sequence: TGTGCCAGCAGCCCGAGCGGCACCGAATATGGCTACACCTTC. This translates into CASSPSGTEYGYTF. This sequence joins TRBV7-9 and TRBJ1-2; no clear D. Germline V gene lookup returns CDR1 SEHNR and CDR2 FQNEAQ (reference sequence). V was cut by 5 bases and J by 5 bases, with 15 bases left in between. The CDR3 runs to 14 residues.